This is a list of T cell receptor beta chains from one sample in a study of T cells in Graves' hyperthyroidism and ophthalmopathy. Using its own MiXCR run on the multiplex PCR reads, TCRdb lists one record per CDR3 protein. The sample lists about 210,000 distinct CDR3 sequences; 15% to 20% were seen once. Sequenced: blood. All receptors derive from a man aged 35 to 55 with Graves' hyperthyroidism. Both conserved end residues are part of each CDR3. Fields, in order: J gene, V gene, clone size, D gene, CDR3 DNA, CDR3 protein. The D gene is left open where the match is weak. Size is stated for part of the rows, as once, few or many counts, or as a class when the clone is expanded.

>TRBJ2-3|TRBV7-7|many|-
TGTGCTAGCAGCTTAGGGCAGGGGAGTACAGATACGCAGTATTTT
CASSLGQGSTDTQYF
>TRBJ1-1|TRBV27|many|-
TGTGCCAGCAGTTTGGTCTCCTGGGGCACTGAAGCTTTCTTT
CASSLVSWGTEAFF
>TRBJ2-7|TRBV28|-|TRBD1
TGTGCCAGCAGTGTCAATCCGGGACAGGGTTTCTCCGAGCAGTACTTC
CASSVNPGQGFSEQYF
>TRBJ2-5|TRBV27|many|TRBD1
TGTGCCAGCAGTTTCCAGGGGGCGGTGGAGACCCAGTACTTC
CASSFQGAVETQYF
>TRBJ2-7|TRBV10-3|few|TRBD2
TGTGCCATCAGAGGACTAGCGGGGGGATTAGAGCAGTACTTC
CAIRGLAGGLEQYF
>TRBJ2-1|TRBV7-3|-|-
TGTGCCAGCAGCCAAATAAACTCCTACAATGAGCAGTTCTTC
CASSQINSYNEQFF
>TRBJ2-7|TRBV7-3|-|-
TGTGCCACGATCCTTAACGGATCCTCCTACGAGCAGTACTTC
CATILNGSSYEQYF
>TRBJ1-2|TRBV20-1|-|-
TGCAGTGCTATGAACCCCCGGGATCGGTGGCCCGGAGGCTACACCTTC
CSAMNPRDRWPGGYTF
>TRBJ1-1|TRBV6-1|many|-
TGTGCCAGCAGTTACGCAGGGTCCACTGAAGCTTTCTTT
CASSYAGSTEAFF
>TRBJ1-1|TRBV20-1|many|TRBD1
TGCAGTGCTAGAGATGTGGAAACAGGGGGGGACACTGAAGCTTTCTTT
CSARDVETGGDTEAFF
>TRBJ1-3|TRBV2|-|-
TGTGCCAGCAGCCCCAACAGTCTCCTCTCTGGAAACACCATATATTTT
CASSPNSLLSGNTIYF
>TRBJ2-7|TRBV6-1|-|-
TGTGCCAGCCCGCCGTTTAAGGGGACCTCCTACGAGCAGTACTTC
CASPPFKGTSYEQYF
>TRBJ2-7|TRBV5-1|many|-
TGCGCCAGCAGCTTGGAGGGGAACGAGCAGTACTTC
CASSLEGNEQYF
>TRBJ2-7|TRBV20-1|once|TRBD2
TGCAGTGCTAGAGAACTAGCGGGATTGCACGAGCAGTACTTC
CSARELAGLHEQYF
>TRBJ2-2|TRBV4-2|few|-
TGTGCCAGCAGCGGGCCAGGTGGGACCGGGGAGCTGTTTTTT
CASSGPGGTGELFF
>TRBJ1-6|TRBV5-1|-|TRBD1
TGCGCCAGCAGCATAGGGACAGGGGCCAGGTATTCACCCCTCCACTTT
CASSIGTGARYSPLHF
>TRBJ1-6|TRBV20-1|-|-
TGCAGTGCTCCCCCGGACCGTTGGTATAATTCACCCCTCCACTTT
CSAPPDRWYNSPLHF
>TRBJ2-7|TRBV5-1|-|TRBD2
TGCGCCAGCAGCTTGGCTAGCGGGGGGCAAACTGCCTACGAGCAGTACTTC
CASSLASGGQTAYEQYF
>TRBJ1-2|TRBV29-1|few|-
TGCAGCGGGGAAGCAGGGCTCTATGGCTACACCTTC
CSGEAGLYGYTF
>TRBJ2-2|TRBV6-2/TRBV6-3|many|-
TGTGCCAGCATCTCACAGGGAGTCACCGGGGAGCTGTTTTTT
CASISQGVTGELFF
>TRBJ2-5|TRBV10-3|few|-
TGTGCCATCAGTGAGAGTGGAGGGGAGACCCAGTACTTC
CAISESGGETQYF
>TRBJ2-3|TRBV20-1|-|TRBD2
TGCAGTGCTAGAGGGGTTGTAGCGGGGTTAACAGATACGCAGTATTTT
CSARGVVAGLTDTQYF
>TRBJ1-1|TRBV2|many|-
TGTGCCAGCAAGGATCGGACTCGGAACACTGAAGCTTTCTTT
CASKDRTRNTEAFF
>TRBJ1-2|TRBV28|many|-
TGTGCCAGCAGTTCGGGGGGGGGCAACTCCCTCCATGGCTACACCTTC
CASSSGGGNSLHGYTF
>TRBJ1-2|TRBV6-2/TRBV6-3|many|-
TGTGCCAGCAGCGCGCTCCGGGGGGCTGTCGGCTACACCTTC
CASSALRGAVGYTF
>TRBJ2-7|TRBV18|many|-
TGTGCCAGCTCCGCGGACACAAGCTCCTACGAGCAGTACTTC
CASSADTSSYEQYF
>TRBJ1-1|TRBV28|many|-
TGTGCCAGCAGTCCACTCTGGGGTGAAGCTTTCTTT
CASSPLWGEAFF
>TRBJ2-2|TRBV6-2/TRBV6-3|many|TRBD1
TGTGCCAGCAGTTACTCGATTGGACAGGGGAACACCGGGGAGCTGTTTTTT
CASSYSIGQGNTGELFF
>TRBJ1-1|TRBV6-1|many|-
TGTGCCAGCAGTTACCCTATGGAGGTCTCTGAAGCTTTCTTT
CASSYPMEVSEAFF
>TRBJ2-5|TRBV20-1|-|TRBD2
TGCAGTGCTGCGGGACTAGCGGGGGCCCAAGAGACCCAGTACTTC
CSAAGLAGAQETQYF
>TRBJ2-2|TRBV5-6|many|TRBD1
TGTGCCAGCAGCTTTCAGGGGGCCATCGGGGAGCTGTTTTTT
CASSFQGAIGELFF
>TRBJ2-3|TRBV29-1|-|-
TGCAGCTATTTACCCCCTAACAGGGCAGATACGCAGTATTTT
CSYLPPNRADTQYF
>TRBJ2-1|TRBV11-1|many|TRBD1
TGTGCCAGCAGCTTGTACAGGGGGCGATCGGGCAATGAGCAGTTCTTC
CASSLYRGRSGNEQFF
>TRBJ1-3|TRBV5-6|few|-
TGTGCCAGCAGCTTGGATCTTCTCCCTGGAAACACCATATATTTT
CASSLDLLPGNTIYF
>TRBJ2-4|TRBV7-2|many|TRBD2
TGTGCCAGCAGCCAACTAGCGGGGGGGCGGGCCAAAAACATTCAGTACTTC
CASSQLAGGRAKNIQYF
>TRBJ1-2|TRBV4-3|-|-
TGCGTCAGCAGCCCCCTTGAGGGCGCCGAGTATGGCTACACCTTC
CVSSPLEGAEYGYTF
>TRBJ2-5|TRBV24-1|many|-
TGTGCCACCAGTGATTTCAGACAGATACCCCAAGAGACCCAGTACTTC
CATSDFRQIPQETQYF
>TRBJ1-1|TRBV12-5|-|-
TGTGCTAGTGGATTTACGCAACTTGGGGTCACTGAAGCTTTCTTT
CASGFTQLGVTEAFF
>TRBJ1-1|TRBV11-1|few|-
TGTGCCAGCAGCTTATCCCTCGGGTCTATCACTGAAGCTTTCTTT
CASSLSLGSITEAFF
>TRBJ1-4|TRBV6-2/TRBV6-3|-|TRBD1
TGTGCCAGCAGCATGACAGGGGGGAATGAAAAACTGTTTTTT
CASSMTGGNEKLFF
>TRBJ2-3|TRBV7-2|many|-
TGTGCCAGCAGCTTAGGACCAACCTCGGATACGCAGTATTTT
CASSLGPTSDTQYF
>TRBJ1-3|TRBV28|many|TRBD1
TGTGCCAGCAGTTACCGACAGGGAACGGGTGGAAACACCATATATTTT
CASSYRQGTGGNTIYF
>TRBJ2-5|TRBV19|few|-
TGTGCCAGTAGTATAGGCCAGGGCGGAACAACCCAGTACTTC
CASSIGQGGTTQYF
>TRBJ2-2|TRBV19|-|TRBD1
TGTGCCAGTGACAGGGGGAACACCGGGGAGCTGTTTTTT
CASDRGNTGELFF
>TRBJ2-1|TRBV30|many|TRBD2
TGTGCCTGGAGTGTACTAGCGGGGGGGCCTGTCTCCTACAATGAGCAGTTCTTC
CAWSVLAGGPVSYNEQFF
>TRBJ2-5|TRBV5-1|-|TRBD2
TGCGCCAGCCGGGCAGCGGGGGCGCGGGAGACCCAGTACTTC
CASRAAGARETQYF
>TRBJ2-7|TRBV2|many|TRBD2
TGTGCCAGCAGTGAGACTAGCGGGGTGACGTTGGGGTACGAGCAGTACTTC
CASSETSGVTLGYEQYF
>TRBJ1-4|TRBV4-1|many|-
TGCGCCAGCAGCCCGACCGCAGGAAAACTGTTTTTT
CASSPTAGKLFF
>TRBJ2-5|TRBV2|-|TRBD1
TGTGCCAGCAGTGACCCGGGACAGTACCAAGAGACCCAGTACTTC
CASSDPGQYQETQYF
>TRBJ1-2|TRBV4-3|-|-
TGCGCCAGCAGCCAATTAGCAGGTGGCTATGGCTACACCTTC
CASSQLAGGYGYTF
>TRBJ1-5|TRBV28|many|-
TGTGCCAGCAGCCTCGGGGTTCAGCCCCAGCATTTT
CASSLGVQPQHF
>TRBJ1-5|TRBV30|-|-
TGTGCCTCCGCGGACAGTGGCAATCAGCCCCAGCATTTT
CASADSGNQPQHF
>TRBJ1-2|TRBV28|-|-
TGTGCCAGCTCCCTGGGGGGGGAACTTAACTATGGCTACACCTTC
CASSLGGELNYGYTF
>TRBJ2-1|TRBV6-2/TRBV6-3|-|-
TGTGCCAGCAGTTTACTACTTGAGGGTAATGAGCAGTTCTTC
CASSLLLEGNEQFF
>TRBJ1-2|TRBV9|-|-
TGTGCCAGCAGCGTAGGTTCGGGGCCCCCCAACTATGGCTACACCTTC
CASSVGSGPPNYGYTF
>TRBJ1-2|TRBV20-1|many|-
TGCAGTGCTAGAGATCAGGGGTCGTTTGTCTACACCTTC
CSARDQGSFVYTF
>TRBJ1-2|TRBV12-3/TRBV12-4|many|TRBD1
TGTGCCAGCAGTTTTAGGACAGGGAGGGATGGAGGCTACACCTTC
CASSFRTGRDGGYTF
>TRBJ1-4|TRBV3-1|many|TRBD1
TGTGCCAGCAGCCAAGGGGACAGGGGGAGTGAAAAACTGTTTTTT
CASSQGDRGSEKLFF